This T cell receptor (beta chain) was sequenced in a study of CD8 T cells in Susac syndrome. TCR beta was sequenced from blood CD8+ and CD4+ T cells. RNA was extracted with the RNeasy kit, and a quantity of 0.5 to 1 ug was reverse transcribed using random hexamers. Coverage of TCR beta CDR3 amplification by immunoSEQ multiplex PCR extended to 54 Vbeta and 13 Jbeta. TCRdb reanalysed the immunoSEQ multiplex PCR reads using MiXCR and keeps one entry per CDR3 protein. The sample holds 130,000 or so distinct CDR3 sequences; 85% to 95% are singletons and the top ten take about 0.11%. Germline-derived CDR1 and CDR2 are DFQATT and SNEGSKA (reference sequence). CDR3 length: 13 residues. V gave up 3 bases and J gave up 6 bases, with 15 bases separating them.

The sequencing input was CD4+ T cells from PBMCs. This chain uses TRBV20-1 with TRBJ2-7; D remains unclear. The origin of this receptor is a human donor with multiple sclerosis. CDR3 bases: TGCAGTGCTAGTTCTCTACTCCCCACCGAGCAGTACTTC. This sequence encodes CSASSLLPTEQYF.